The rows below give T cell receptor beta chains drawn from one sample of a study of cytomegalovirus exposure and HLA in healthy donors. Measured with immunoSEQ multiplex PCR; TCRdb has only the in-frame clones, and not every one. The sample lists some 170,000 clones, roughly four fifths occurring once. What was sequenced was PBMCs. These receptors were obtained from a woman in her fifties or sixties in good health and CMV-seronegative. CDR3s include the opening cysteine and the closing phenylalanine or tryptophan. The order of the fields is clone size, V gene, D gene, J gene, CDR3 DNA, CDR3 protein. A D gene is named only where the DNA matches it firmly. Not every row has a clone size; where given, it reads once, few, many or a size class.

clone size: -; V gene: TRBV27; D gene: -; J gene: TRBJ1-3; CDR3 DNA: TGTGCCAGCAGTTTACTTGACAGAACTGGAAACACCATATATTTT; CDR3 protein: CASSLLDRTGNTIYF
clone size: -; V gene: TRBV28; D gene: -; J gene: TRBJ2-7; CDR3 DNA: TGTGCCAGCAGTTCGGAGGGATTGGGCCGTTACGAGCAGTACTTC; CDR3 protein: CASSSEGLGRYEQYF
clone size: once; V gene: TRBV30; D gene: TRBD1; J gene: TRBJ1-1; CDR3 DNA: TGTGCCTGGAGTGCGGACAGGGACACTGAAGCTTTCTTT; CDR3 protein: CAWSADRDTEAFF
clone size: -; V gene: TRBV7-2; D gene: -; J gene: TRBJ1-1; CDR3 DNA: TGTGCCAGCAGCTTGCGTGCCAGGGGTGAGGATGAAGCTTTCTTT; CDR3 protein: CASSLRARGEDEAFF
clone size: -; V gene: TRBV7-9; D gene: TRBD2; J gene: TRBJ2-7; CDR3 DNA: TGTGCCAGCAGCTTAATAGTAGCGGGAGGGACCTACGAGCAGTACTTC; CDR3 protein: CASSLIVAGGTYEQYF
clone size: -; V gene: TRBV30; D gene: -; J gene: TRBJ2-7; CDR3 DNA: TGTGCCTGGAATAGCCTTCCCTACGAGCAGTACTTC; CDR3 protein: CAWNSLPYEQYF
clone size: -; V gene: TRBV10-3; D gene: -; J gene: TRBJ1-2; CDR3 DNA: TGTGCCATCAGTGGCGGGGACTCAGCTAACTATGGCTACACCTTC; CDR3 protein: CAISGGDSANYGYTF
clone size: -; V gene: TRBV7-2; D gene: -; J gene: TRBJ2-5; CDR3 DNA: TGTGCCAGCAGCCTCCAGGTTAAGGAGACCCAGTACTTC; CDR3 protein: CASSLQVKETQYF
clone size: -; V gene: TRBV5-1; D gene: -; J gene: TRBJ2-7; CDR3 DNA: TGCGCCAGCAGCCTCGGGGGGCTCGTCTACGAGCAGTACTTC; CDR3 protein: CASSLGGLVYEQYF
clone size: -; V gene: TRBV7-9; D gene: TRBD1; J gene: TRBJ1-4; CDR3 DNA: TGTGCCAGCAGCGGCCGGGACAGCTCTACTAATGAAAAACTGTTTTTT; CDR3 protein: CASSGRDSSTNEKLFF
clone size: -; V gene: TRBV7-8; D gene: -; J gene: TRBJ1-4; CDR3 DNA: TGTGCCAGCAGCTTAGGGGCAGGTGAAAAACTGTTTTTT; CDR3 protein: CASSLGAGEKLFF
clone size: once; V gene: TRBV28; D gene: -; J gene: TRBJ2-7; CDR3 DNA: TGTGCCAGCAGTTCCCCAGCCCTGAGGGGGTTCTCCTACGAGCAGTACTTC; CDR3 protein: CASSSPALRGFSYEQYF
clone size: -; V gene: TRBV7-9; D gene: -; J gene: TRBJ1-4; CDR3 DNA: TGTGCCAGCAGCAAGGACAGCTATGGTGAAAAACTGTTTTTT; CDR3 protein: CASSKDSYGEKLFF
clone size: -; V gene: TRBV30; D gene: TRBD2; J gene: TRBJ2-2; CDR3 DNA: TGTGCCTGGAGTGGTGGTAGCGGGAGTGGCGGGGAGCTGTTTTTT; CDR3 protein: CAWSGGSGSGGELFF
clone size: -; V gene: TRBV15; D gene: -; J gene: TRBJ1-4; CDR3 DNA: TGTGCCACCAGCAGATTACACGAATTGGCAACTAATGAAAAACTGTTTTTT; CDR3 protein: CATSRLHELATNEKLFF
clone size: -; V gene: TRBV7-8; D gene: -; J gene: TRBJ2-5; CDR3 DNA: TGTGCCAGCAGACAGAGGCGGCAGGGGACACGAGAGACCCAGTACTTC; CDR3 protein: CASRQRRQGTRETQYF
clone size: -; V gene: TRBV27; D gene: TRBD1; J gene: TRBJ1-4; CDR3 DNA: TGTGCCAGCAGTAGAACCCCCTGGACAGGGGGTGGATTTAATGAAAAACTGTTTTTT; CDR3 protein: CASSRTPWTGGGFNEKLFF
clone size: few; V gene: TRBV10-3; D gene: TRBD1; J gene: TRBJ1-1; CDR3 DNA: TGTGCCATCAGGGGGACAGGTAACACTGAAGCTTTCTTT; CDR3 protein: CAIRGTGNTEAFF
clone size: -; V gene: TRBV7-9; D gene: -; J gene: TRBJ2-3; CDR3 DNA: TGTGCCAGCAGCTTCCGAGAGAGCACAGATACGCAGTATTTT; CDR3 protein: CASSFRESTDTQYF
clone size: -; V gene: TRBV5-1; D gene: -; J gene: TRBJ1-3; CDR3 DNA: TGCGCCAGCAGCTTGGAGGGTTCGAGGGAGTTAAGGGACACCATATATTTT; CDR3 protein: CASSLEGSRELRDTIYF
clone size: -; V gene: TRBV29-1; D gene: TRBD1; J gene: TRBJ1-2; CDR3 DNA: TGCAGCGTTGGGCAGGGGGCGCCCGGCTACACCTTC; CDR3 protein: CSVGQGAPGYTF
clone size: -; V gene: TRBV28; D gene: TRBD2; J gene: TRBJ2-7; CDR3 DNA: TGTGCCAGCAGACGACTAGCCACTTACGAGCAGTACTTC; CDR3 protein: CASRRLATYEQYF
clone size: -; V gene: TRBV7-9; D gene: -; J gene: TRBJ2-5; CDR3 DNA: TGTGCCAGCAGCTTAGCACGGACTGCTCAAGAGACCCAGTACTTC; CDR3 protein: CASSLARTAQETQYF
clone size: -; V gene: TRBV4-2; D gene: TRBD1; J gene: TRBJ1-5; CDR3 DNA: TGTGCCAGCAGCAGGGACAGGGTTAGCAATCAGCCCCAGCATTTT; CDR3 protein: CASSRDRVSNQPQHF
clone size: -; V gene: TRBV4-2; D gene: -; J gene: TRBJ1-1; CDR3 DNA: TGTGCCAGCAGCCAACCCGGGACACTGAACACTGAAGCTTTCTTT; CDR3 protein: CASSQPGTLNTEAFF
clone size: -; V gene: TRBV11-2; D gene: TRBD2; J gene: TRBJ2-1; CDR3 DNA: TGTGCCAGCAGCCGGGAAGCTAGCGGGGAACGCGATGAGCAGTTCTTC; CDR3 protein: CASSREASGERDEQFF
clone size: -; V gene: TRBV6-5; D gene: TRBD2; J gene: TRBJ2-5; CDR3 DNA: TGTGCCAGCGGCGGGAGGGCCATCGAGACCCAGTACTTC; CDR3 protein: CASGGRAIETQYF
clone size: once; V gene: TRBV19; D gene: -; J gene: TRBJ2-1; CDR3 DNA: TGTGCCAGTAGCCCGAGGGGGAGAGAAAATGAGCAGTTCTTC; CDR3 protein: CASSPRGRENEQFF
clone size: -; V gene: TRBV13; D gene: -; J gene: TRBJ1-1; CDR3 DNA: TGTGCCAGCAGCTTAGTCGGGGTGAACACTGAAGCTTTCTTT; CDR3 protein: CASSLVGVNTEAFF
clone size: -; V gene: TRBV5-5; D gene: -; J gene: TRBJ2-3; CDR3 DNA: TGTGCCAGCAGACCGACAAGAGCCACAGATACGCAGTATTTT; CDR3 protein: CASRPTRATDTQYF
clone size: -; V gene: TRBV10-3; D gene: -; J gene: TRBJ2-1; CDR3 DNA: TGTGCCATCAGGGGGGGAGAGGGGCGTCGAAATGAGCAGTTCTTC; CDR3 protein: CAIRGGEGRRNEQFF
clone size: -; V gene: TRBV4-3; D gene: TRBD2; J gene: TRBJ2-5; CDR3 DNA: TGCGCCAGCAGCCAAGATCCTGTGGCTAGCGGGAGACGAGAGACCCAGTACTTC; CDR3 protein: CASSQDPVASGRRETQYF
clone size: few; V gene: TRBV7-2; D gene: -; J gene: TRBJ1-2; CDR3 DNA: TGTGCCAGCAGCTTAACGGGGGGCGGCTATGGCTACACCTTC; CDR3 protein: CASSLTGGGYGYTF
clone size: -; V gene: TRBV9; D gene: TRBD2; J gene: TRBJ2-1; CDR3 DNA: TGTGCCAGCAGCGTACCAGCGGAGCGGGGATCGGCGGGGAATGAGCAGTTCTTC; CDR3 protein: CASSVPAERGSAGNEQFF
clone size: -; V gene: TRBV11-2; D gene: TRBD1; J gene: TRBJ1-2; CDR3 DNA: TGTGCCAGCAGCCCATTGCGAGACAGGGCGCGTGTTGGCTATGGCTACACCTTC; CDR3 protein: CASSPLRDRARVGYGYTF
clone size: -; V gene: TRBV11-2; D gene: -; J gene: TRBJ2-1; CDR3 DNA: TGTGCCAGCAGCTTAGTTACTAGCAGATACAATGAGCAGTTCTTC; CDR3 protein: CASSLVTSRYNEQFF
clone size: -; V gene: TRBV19; D gene: -; J gene: TRBJ2-5; CDR3 DNA: TGTGCCAGTAGTATGGAGGGGGGGCTAAAAGAGACCCAGTACTTC; CDR3 protein: CASSMEGGLKETQYF